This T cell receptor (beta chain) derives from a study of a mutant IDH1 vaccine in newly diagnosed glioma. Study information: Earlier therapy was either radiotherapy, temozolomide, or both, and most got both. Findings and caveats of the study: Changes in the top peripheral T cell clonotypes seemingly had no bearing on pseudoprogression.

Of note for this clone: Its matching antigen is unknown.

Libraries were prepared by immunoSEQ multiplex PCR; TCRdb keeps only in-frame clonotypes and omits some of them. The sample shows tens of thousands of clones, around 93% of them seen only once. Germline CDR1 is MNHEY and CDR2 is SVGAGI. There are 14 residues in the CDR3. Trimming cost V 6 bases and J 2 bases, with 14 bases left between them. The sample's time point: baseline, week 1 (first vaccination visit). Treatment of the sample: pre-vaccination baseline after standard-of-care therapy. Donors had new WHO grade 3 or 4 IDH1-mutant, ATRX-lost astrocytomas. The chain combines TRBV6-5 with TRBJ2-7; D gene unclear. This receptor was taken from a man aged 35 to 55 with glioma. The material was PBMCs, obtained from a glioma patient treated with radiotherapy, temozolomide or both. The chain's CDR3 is CASSPNQSPYEQYF. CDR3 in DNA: TGTGCCAGCAGCCCAAATCAGAGTCCCTACGAGCAGTACTTC.